This TCR beta chain was recorded in a study of early T cells in non-severe SARS-CoV-2 infection. In the study overall: Whole-blood bulk RNA, unsorted, was sequenced, and chains were unpaired.

Overall study findings and caveats: Using VDJdb, the matching emphasized anti-spike CD8 responses while missing private and CD4 specificities.

The library protocol tagged individual cDNA molecules with unique molecular identifiers. Using its own MiXCR run on the 5' RACE reads, TCRdb lists one record per CDR3 protein. The repertoire holds tens of thousands of distinct CDR3 sequences, with approximately 10% as singletons. This clonotype has more than one count but fewer than ten. Its target is not known. The sample was whole blood, taken at baseline. The receptor comes from an adult who was a healthcare worker with PCR-confirmed SARS-CoV-2 infection or an uninfected control (not recorded which).

DNA for the CDR3: TGTGCCAGCAGTTTGAAGACCCCTGGAGCTTTCTTT. Its translation is CASSLKTPGAFF. This sequence joins TRBV12-3 or TRBV12-4 and TRBJ1-1, with unresolved D. The CDR3 loop spans 12 amino acids. Trimming cost V 3 bases and J 10 bases, with 12 bases left between them.